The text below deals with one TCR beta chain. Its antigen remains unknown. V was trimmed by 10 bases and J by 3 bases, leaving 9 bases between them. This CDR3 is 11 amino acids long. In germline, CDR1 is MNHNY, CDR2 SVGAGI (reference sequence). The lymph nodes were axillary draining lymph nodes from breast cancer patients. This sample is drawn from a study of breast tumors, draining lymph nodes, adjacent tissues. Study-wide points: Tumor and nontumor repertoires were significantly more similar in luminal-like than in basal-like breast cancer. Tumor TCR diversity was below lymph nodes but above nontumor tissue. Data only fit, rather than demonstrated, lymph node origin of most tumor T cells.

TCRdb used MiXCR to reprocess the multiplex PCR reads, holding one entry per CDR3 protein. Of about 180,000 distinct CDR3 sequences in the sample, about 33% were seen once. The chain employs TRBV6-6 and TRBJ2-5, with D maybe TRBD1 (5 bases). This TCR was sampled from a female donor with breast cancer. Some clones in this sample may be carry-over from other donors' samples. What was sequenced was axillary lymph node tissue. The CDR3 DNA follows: TGTGCCACAGGGCAGGAAGAGACCCAGTACTTC. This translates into CATGQEETQYF.